This T cell receptor (beta chain) was captured by sequencing in a study of relationships among human T cell subsets. From mRNA, alpha and beta CDR3 regions were amplified using semiquantitative ARM-PCR. Exponential amplification used communal superprimers after tagged nested gene-specific primers in ARM-PCR. Exonuclease cleared nested primers, then first-round products were reamplified. TCRdb reanalysed the multiplex PCR reads using MiXCR and keeps one entry per CDR3 protein. The sample holds under 15,000 distinct CDR3 sequences; about 67% are singletons and the top ten take less than 35%. Germline loops: CDR1 SGHTA, CDR2 FQGNSA. There are 13 residues in the CDR3. Study findings and constraints: Over 55% of CD8+ cytotoxic sequences came from clones with over 100 reads. Across seven subsets, gene usage, CDR3 length and N-additions did not differ significantly.

Bead selections for CD25, CD56 and CD294 left a flow-through collected as Th1 cells. T cell subsets were isolated with antibody-coated magnetic beads. With respect to this clonotype: No antigen is known for it. Compared with germline, one end of the junction differs, possibly owing to a read error.

The sequence was collected from a man aged 35-49 years in good health. Sequencing input: CD4+ Th1 cells sorted from blood. V gene TRBV7-2 combines with J gene TRBJ1-1; D not resolved. This CDR3 reads CAGSLDGRTEAFF. DNA for the CDR3: TGTGCCGGCAGCTTAGACGGTAGGACTGAAGCTTTCTTT. The entire variable domain, with the rest obtained from reference TRBV7-2 and TRBJ1-1, is as follows: GAGVSQSPSNKVTEKGKDVELRCDPISGHTALYWYRQSLGQGLEFLIYFQGNSAPDKSGLPSDRFSAERTGGSVSTLTIQRTQQEDSAVYLCAGSLDGRTEAFFGQGTRLTVV.